The clone carrying this T cell receptor (beta chain) was detected once. Its antigen is not known. V lost 2 bases and J lost 6; bases outside the gene matches: 10. The CDR3 covers 16 residues. Germline-derived CDR1 and CDR2 are LNHNV and YYDKDF (reference sequence). Assay: immunoSEQ multiplex PCR; the TCRdb copy retains only in-frame clones and omits some. There are fewer than 150,000 clones in the sample; 80% to 90% occur only once, and around 8% lies in the top ten. The data originate from a study of cytomegalovirus exposure and HLA in healthy donors. Study observations and caveats: The classifier, whose performance was assessed in both the original and validation cohorts, reportedly diagnosed cytomegalovirus status with high specificity and sensitivity. Altogether, some 170 TCR beta chains were recorded as cytomegalovirus-associated.

The receptor's source is a woman between 18 and 29 years old in good health and CMV-seropositive. V gene TRBV15 combines with J gene TRBJ2-1, with TRBD2 matching 7 bases. The sample taken for sequencing was PBMCs. CDR3 in amino acids: CATSRTPGLSPNEQFF. The DNA for the CDR3 is TGTGCCACCAGCAGAACTCCGGGACTATCCCCCAATGAGCAGTTCTTC.